Each of the 6 T cell receptor beta chains below was sequenced from the same sample in a study of control samples from healthy donors and cancer patients. TCRdb keeps only in-frame clones here, not all; method: immunoSEQ multiplex PCR. The data contain about 160,000 clones, around nine tenths of them singletons. Sequencing was carried out using blood. The source of these receptors is a man aged 30-40 years in good health.

The rearrangement joins TRBV4-1 to TRBJ2-3; D possibly corresponds to TRBD2 (6 bases). Germline CDR1 reads MGHRA; CDR2 reads YSYEKL. The CDR3 runs to 17 residues. Trimming left V 4 bases short and J 0 bases short, with 17 bases between. The CDR3 here is CASSPFGSGISTDTQYF. The CDR3 DNA reads as TGCGCCAGCAGCCCCTTCGGGAGCGGAATAAGCACAGATACGCAGTATTTT.

This chain uses TRBV29-1 with TRBJ2-7; 15 positions match TRBD2. Germline loops: CDR1 SQVTM, CDR2 ANQGSEA. The CDR3 consists of 15 residues. The junction had 8 bases not matched to a gene; V was cut back by 6 bases and J by 5 bases. The CDR3 protein is CSVRTSGRGGNEQYF. The CDR3 coding sequence is TGCAGCGTCCGGACTAGCGGGAGGGGAGGTAACGAGCAGTACTTC.

This chain connects TRBV11-2 to TRBJ2-3, with TRBD1 matching 8 bases. Germline lookup yields CDR1 SGHAT and CDR2 FQNNGV. The length of the CDR3 is 15 residues. V gave up 4 bases and J gave up 2 bases; unmatched junction bases: 5. For the CDR3, the DNA is TGTGCCAGCAGCTCAGGACAGGGTGTCACAGATACGCAGTATTTT. Translated: CASSSGQGVTDTQYF. Based on the CDR3 plus reference TRBV11-2 and TRBJ2-3, the full variable domain is EAGVAQSPRYKIIEKRQSVAFWCNPISGHATLYWYQQILGQGPKLLIQFQNNGVVDDSQLPKDRFSAERLKGVDSTLKIQPAKLEDSAVYLCASSSGQGVTDTQYFGPGTRLTVL.

The chain is built from TRBV5-5 and TRBJ1-1; D gene ambiguous. The length of the CDR3 is 13 residues. V lost 0 bases and J 4 bases, leaving 7 bases between the germline ends. Germline values: CDR1 SGHKS, CDR2 YYEKEE (reference sequence). The CDR3, as DNA: TGTGCCAGCAGCTTGGCGGGAATCACTGAAGCTTTCTTT. As protein: CASSLAGITEAFF.

The chain recombines TRBV6-4 with TRBJ2-1, with D perhaps TRBD1 (5 bases). The CDR3 contains 15 residues. The V gene lost 6 bases and the J gene lost 4 bases, with 16 bases spanning the gap. Germline V lookup: CDR1 MRHNA, CDR2 SNTAGT. The CDR3 spells CASSFDSSGYNEQFF. In nucleotides, the CDR3 is TGTGCCAGCAGCTTCGACAGCAGTGGGTACAATGAGCAGTTCTTC.

The genes are TRBV9 and TRBJ2-3; 7 bases are a match to TRBD1. The CDR3 has 15 residues. V lost 4 bases and J lost 5; bases outside the gene matches: 10. The germline V gene encodes CDR1 SGDLS and CDR2 YYNGEE. The CDR3 DNA is TGTGCCAGCAGCCCAGGGACAGCCGATCTAGATACGCAGTATTTT. Translation gives CASSPGTADLDTQYF. Supplemented by reference TRBV9 and TRBJ2-3, the full variable domain reads DSGVTQTPKHLITATGQRVTLRCSPRSGDLSVYWYQQSLDQGLQFLIQYYNGEERAKGNILERFSAQQFPDLHSELNLSSLELGDSALYFCASSPGTADLDTQYFGPGTRLTVL.